The 11 T cell receptor beta chains given below trace back to one sample, sequenced in a study of T cells in localized non-small cell lung cancer. The protocol was immunoSEQ multiplex PCR, while the TCRdb copy is restricted to in-frame clones and leaves out a portion. The table lists roughly 3,000 clones, about 30% of them singletons. The sequencing here drew on lung tumor tissue, taken before any cancer treatment. These receptors were collected from a man aged 40 to 75 with stage I lung adenocarcinoma.

The V gene is TRBV11-3, the J gene TRBJ2-3; 7 nucleotides match TRBD2. Germline CDR1 SGHNT, CDR2 YENEEA. With 5 bases clipped from V and 4 bases from J, the junction kept 12 bases outside the gene matches. The length of the CDR3 is 16 residues. The CDR3 bases are TGTGCCAGCAGCCAAGCGGGCGGGGGAGGGGCAGATACGCAGTATTTT. It specifies CASSQAGGGGADTQYF.

This clone occurred once. This chain links TRBV5-1 with TRBJ2-1, with D unclear. Trimming took 0 bases from V and 2 from J, leaving 6 bases between them. Germline CDR1 and CDR2: SGHRS and YFSETQ. This CDR3 region has 14 residues. In DNA, the CDR3 is TGCGCCAGCAGCTTGGCAGAGGCCTACAATGAGCAGTTCTTC. Translated: CASSLAEAYNEQFF.

This clone was found a few times. The chain links TRBV28 to TRBJ2-5; unclear D gene. The germline gives CDR1 MDHEN, CDR2 SYDVKM. The CDR3 covers 13 residues. Between the trimmed V and J ends, which lost 1 base and 5 bases, there was a span of 8 bases. For the CDR3, the DNA is TGTGCCAGCAGTTTATCAGCATCGGAGACCCAGTACTTC. Translated, it gives CASSLSASETQYF.

This clone has a handful of counts. This chain joins TRBV11-3 and TRBJ1-1, with a weak D call TRBD1 (6 bases). V gave up 5 bases and J gave up 3 bases, with 16 bases separating them. The CDR3 has 15 amino acids. Germline lookup yields CDR1 SGHNT and CDR2 YENEEA. The CDR3 bases are TGTGCCAGCAGCCATAAGACGGGGGCGGACACTGAAGCTTTCTTT. This codes for CASSHKTGADTEAFF.

The chain uses TRBV5-1 and TRBJ2-4; 7 bases align to TRBD2. Trimming at V came to 2 bases and at J to 2 bases, leaving 10 bases not matched to a gene. Germline V gene lookup returns CDR1 SGHRS and CDR2 YFSETQ. The CDR3 runs to 17 residues. This chain's CDR3 is CASSFGERGGTKNIQYF. The CDR3 region has the DNA TGCGCCAGCAGCTTTGGAGAGCGGGGAGGGACCAAAAACATTCAGTACTTC.

This clone has just a few counts. The genes are TRBV6-8 and TRBJ2-5; D could derive from TRBD1 or TRBD2 (5 bases each). Germline V CDR1 and CDR2: MNHGY, SAAAGT. The V gene lost 2 bases and the J gene lost 1 base, with 8 bases spanning the gap. The CDR3 contains 14 residues. The CDR3 bases are TGTGCCAGCAGTTACGACGGGACCCAAGAGACCCAGTACTTC. Its protein is CASSYDGTQETQYF.

The chain has TRBV6-8 and TRBJ2-5; no reliable D call. CDR1 MNHGY and CDR2 SAAAGT come from the germline V gene. The CDR3 totals 17 residues. With 2 bases removed from V and 0 bases from J, the gap between germline ends came to 16 bases. Here the CDR3 reads CASSYGSPIPYQETQYF. The DNA for the CDR3 is TGTGCCAGCAGTTACGGGTCCCCTATACCGTACCAAGAGACCCAGTACTTC.

This clone has only a few counts. The chain uses TRBV7-6 and TRBJ1-3; unclear D gene. The V end was cut by 2 bases, the J end by 1 base, with 12 bases between. CDR1 and CDR2 (germline): SGHVS, FNYEAQ. The CDR3 totals 16 residues. In DNA, the CDR3 is TGTGCCAGCAGCTTAATCTCAGCGGCATCTGGAAACACCATATATTTT. Protein product: CASSLISAASGNTIYF.

This sequence joins TRBV10-2 and TRBJ2-1; D gene unclear. This CDR3 spans 13 amino acids. V was clipped by 0 bases and J by 8 bases, with 8 bases between them. CDR1 WSHSY and CDR2 SAAADI come from the germline V gene. CDR3 region: CASSESLGYEQFF. CDR3 bases: TGCGCCAGCAGTGAGTCGCTGGGATATGAGCAGTTCTTC.

The rearrangement uses TRBV28 and TRBJ1-2; 9 nucleotides line up with TRBD1. Germline V gene data show CDR1 as MDHEN and CDR2 as SYDVKM. CDR3 length: 15 amino acids. After removal of 6 bases from V and 0 bases from J, the junction contained 5 bases not matched to a gene. The CDR3 bases are TGTGCCAGCAGGGCGGACAGGGGAACTAACTATGGCTACACCTTC. This encodes CASRADRGTNYGYTF.

The chain couples TRBV15 to TRBJ1-2; D is undetermined. This CDR3 is built from 15 residues. Germline CDR1 and CDR2: LNHNV and YYDKDF (reference sequence). V lost 0 bases and J 0 bases, leaving 8 bases between the germline ends. The CDR3, as DNA: TGTGCCACCAGCAGAGATCACGGCGCTAACTATGGCTACACCTTC. It codes for CATSRDHGANYGYTF.